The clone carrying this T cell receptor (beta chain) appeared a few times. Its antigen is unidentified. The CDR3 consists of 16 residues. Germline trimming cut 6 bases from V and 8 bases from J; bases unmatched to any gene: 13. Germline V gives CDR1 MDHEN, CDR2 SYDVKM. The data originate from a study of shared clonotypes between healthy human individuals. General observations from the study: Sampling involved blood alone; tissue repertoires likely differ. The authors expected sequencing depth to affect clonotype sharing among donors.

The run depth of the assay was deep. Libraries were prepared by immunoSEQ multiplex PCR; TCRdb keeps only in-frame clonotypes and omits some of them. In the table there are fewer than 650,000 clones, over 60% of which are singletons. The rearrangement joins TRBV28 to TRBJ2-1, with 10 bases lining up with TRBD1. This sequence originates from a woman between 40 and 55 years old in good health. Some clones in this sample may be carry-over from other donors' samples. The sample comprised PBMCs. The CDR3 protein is CASSEGTGDLWDEQFF. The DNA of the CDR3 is TGTGCCAGCAGCGAGGGGACAGGGGATTTGTGGGATGAGCAGTTCTTC.